The 22 T cell receptor beta chains presented below share a single source sample, sequenced in a study of chemoradiotherapy in HPV16-positive cancers. This table comes from immunoSEQ multiplex PCR, and its TCRdb copy is limited to in-frame clones, with some not included. The table records 3,200 or so clones, about 90% of them present only once. This sample comprised tumor tissue, obtained from a patient who underwent chemoradiotherapy. The receptors stem from a human donor with HPV-associated anogenital cancer.

The chain couples TRBV7-9 to TRBJ1-1; D is perhaps TRBD1 (5 bases). The germline V and J ends were trimmed by 3 bases and 3 bases, with 11 bases remaining between them. This CDR3 region has 14 residues. Germline assignment: CDR1 SEHNR and CDR2 FQNEAQ (reference sequence). CDR3 DNA sequence: TGTGCCAGCAGCTTCTACAGAGGGGACACTGAAGCTTTCTTT. Amino acid sequence: CASSFYRGDTEAFF.

The chain has TRBV5-4 and TRBJ2-1; weak D call: TRBD1 (5 bases). Between the trimmed V and J ends, which lost 0 bases and 10 bases, there was a span of 11 bases. The CDR3 covers 13 residues. In germline, CDR1 is SGHNT, CDR2 YYREEE (reference sequence). DNA for the CDR3: TGTGCCAGCAGCTTGGGACAGAAAGGAGAGCAGTTCTTC. It is translated as CASSLGQKGEQFF.

This clone has a single count. V is TRBV10-3 and J is TRBJ2-2, with a tentative D call TRBD1 (5 bases). CDR1 ENHRY and CDR2 SYGVKD come from the germline V gene. This CDR3 spans 16 amino acids. V dropped 0 bases and J dropped 0 bases, with 8 bases sitting between them. CDR3 nucleotides: TGTGCCATCAGTGAGTCGAGCAGGGCGAACACCGGGGAGCTGTTTTTT. As protein: CAISESSRANTGELFF.

V usage is TRBV7-8 and J usage is TRBJ2-1; D call uncertain. The CDR3 consists of 14 residues. Germline V gives CDR1 SGHVS, CDR2 FQNEAQ. V lost 2 bases and J 4 bases, leaving 9 bases between the germline ends. CDR3 protein: CASSLSHQYNEQFF. CDR3 in DNA: TGTGCCAGCAGCTTATCACACCAATACAATGAGCAGTTCTTC.

This chain uses TRBV30 with TRBJ2-5, with D possibly TRBD1 on 5 matching bases. Trimming pared 4 bases from V and 5 bases from J, leaving 14 bases between. The germline CDR1 and CDR2 sequences are GTSNPN and SVGIG (reference sequence). The CDR3 consists of 13 residues. The CDR3: CAWTKKGLETQYF. The CDR3 DNA sequence: TGTGCCTGGACTAAAAAGGGGTTGGAGACCCAGTACTTC.

This rearrangement joins TRBV9 to TRBJ2-3; D not certain. CDR1 is SGDLS, CDR2 YYNGEE, per germline. This CDR3 contains 14 residues. The ends were cut back, 6 bases at V and 5 bases at J, with 16 bases in the middle. The CDR3 DNA reads as TGTGCCAGCACCAAAGGGTCTGATAGAGATACGCAGTATTTT. This codes for CASTKGSDRDTQYF.

The chain has TRBV5-1 and TRBJ2-1, with D maybe TRBD1 (6 bases). V was shortened by 2 bases and J by 3 bases, with 18 bases between the two germline ends. From germline, CDR1 is SGHRS and CDR2 YFSETQ. The CDR3 sequence is 17 residues long. In DNA, the CDR3 is TGCGCCAGCAGCTTCCCCACGTCTGGGACAAGCTACAATGAGCAGTTCTTC. Encoded protein: CASSFPTSGTSYNEQFF.

V and J are TRBV19 and TRBJ2-7; TRBD1 matches 9 bases. Germline V gene sequence: CDR1 LNHDA, CDR2 SQIVND (reference sequence). The CDR3 covers 15 residues. J gave up 2 bases and V 3 bases, and 5 bases lay outside the gene matches. This CDR3 reads CASSIGTGSTYEQYF. For the CDR3, the DNA is TGTGCCAGTAGTATCGGGACAGGGTCTACCTACGAGCAGTACTTC. The variable domain in full, with the rest retrieved from reference TRBV19 and TRBJ2-7, is DGGITQSPKYLFRKEGQNVTLSCEQNLNHDAMYWYRQDPGQGLRLIYYSQIVNDFQKGDIAEGYSVSREKKESFPLTVTSAQKNPTAFYLCASSIGTGSTYEQYFGPGTRLTVT.

This clone is a singleton in its sample. The gene calls are TRBV2 and TRBJ1-3; weak D call: TRBD1 (5 bases). The CDR3 has 13 residues. V lost 8 bases and J 4 bases, leaving 12 bases between the germline ends. In germline, CDR1 is SNHLY, CDR2 FYNNEI. In DNA form, the CDR3 reads TGTGCCAGCGCTGGGACGGTCGGAAACACCATATATTTT. Translation gives CASAGTVGNTIYF. Full variable domain (rest looked up from reference TRBV2 and TRBJ1-3): EPEVTQTPSHQVTQMGQEVILRCVPISNHLYFYWYRQILGQKVEFLVSFYNNEISEKSEIFDDQFSVERPDGSNFTLKIRSTKLEDSAMYFCASAGTVGNTIYFGEGSWLTVV.

In this sample, this clone turned up once. The chain has TRBV29-1 and TRBJ1-6, with D maybe TRBD1 (5 bases). CDR1 is SQVTM and CDR2 is ANQGSEA in the germline V gene. V dropped 4 bases and J dropped 9 bases, with 13 bases sitting between them. The CDR3 runs to 13 residues. CDR3 DNA sequence: TGCAGCGTTGGCCAGGGAGGTGGTTCACCCCTCCACTTT. This gives the protein CSVGQGGGSPLHF.

The V gene is TRBV19, the J gene TRBJ1-2; 7 bases align to TRBD1. V lost 9 bases to trimming and J lost 0 bases; unmatched junction nucleotides: 7. The CDR3 is made up of 14 amino acids. Looked up from germline, CDR1 is LNHDA and CDR2 is SQIVND (reference sequence). The CDR3 loop reads CASGTATPNYGYTF. For the CDR3, the DNA is TGTGCCAGCGGGACAGCGACTCCTAACTATGGCTACACCTTC. The entire variable domain, with the rest obtained from reference TRBV19 and TRBJ1-2, is as follows: DGGITQSPKYLFRKEGQNVTLSCEQNLNHDAMYWYRQDPGQGLRLIYYSQIVNDFQKGDIAEGYSVSREKKESFPLTVTSAQKNPTAFYLCASGTATPNYGYTFGSGTRLTVV.

This clone appeared a single time. The chain has TRBV6-5 and TRBJ2-7; 9 bases are shared with TRBD1. The junction had 5 bases not matched to a gene; V was cut back by 3 bases and J by 2 bases. CDR3 size: 15 residues. The germline V gene has CDR1 MNHEY and CDR2 SVGAGI. CDR3 protein: CASSYEGQGAYEQYF. Written as DNA, the CDR3 is TGTGCCAGCAGTTATGAGGGACAGGGCGCCTACGAGCAGTACTTC.

V is TRBV7-8 and J is TRBJ2-7; D unresolved. V gave up 2 bases and J gave up 3 bases, with 8 bases separating them. The CDR3 runs to 13 residues. Germline lookup yields CDR1 SGHVS and CDR2 FQNEAQ. For the CDR3, the DNA is TGTGCCAGCAGCTTATTGCGGAGCTACGAGCAGTACTTC. As protein: CASSLLRSYEQYF. Full variable domain (outside the CDR3, taken from reference TRBV7-8 and TRBJ2-7): GAGVSQSPRYKVAKRGQDVALRCDPISGHVSLFWYQQALGQGPEFLTYFQNEAQLDKSGLPSDRFFAERPEGSVSTLKIQRTQQEDSAVYLCASSLLRSYEQYFGPGTRLTVT.

This rearrangement joins TRBV2 to TRBJ2-1, with D unclear. Trimming took 3 bases from V and 9 from J, leaving 12 bases between them. Germline V CDR1 and CDR2: SNHLY, FYNNEI. CDR3 length: 13 amino acids. The CDR3 here is CASSDSRASEQFF. The CDR3 nucleotides read TGTGCCAGCAGTGACTCGAGAGCGTCTGAGCAGTTCTTC. Using reference TRBV2 and TRBJ2-1 for the parts outside the CDR3, the full variable domain is EPEVTQTPSHQVTQMGQEVILRCVPISNHLYFYWYRQILGQKVEFLVSFYNNEISEKSEIFDDQFSVERPDGSNFTLKIRSTKLEDSAMYFCASSDSRASEQFFGPGTRLTVL.

V is TRBV4-1 and J is TRBJ2-2, with D maybe TRBD1 (5 bases). The V end was cut by 0 bases, the J end by 5 bases, with 13 bases between. Germline V lookup: CDR1 MGHRA, CDR2 YSYEKL. The CDR3 has 16 amino acids. DNA of the CDR3: TGCGCCAGCAGCCAAGATTTAGCAGGGTCAACCGGGGAGCTGTTTTTT. Its protein is CASSQDLAGSTGELFF.

V and J are TRBV27 and TRBJ1-4; D call uncertain. V was trimmed by 0 bases and J by 4 bases, leaving 9 bases between them. The CDR3 runs 15 residues. The V gene's germline CDR1 is MNHEY and CDR2 SMNVEV (reference sequence). CDR3 sequence: CASSLSGRINEKLFF. The DNA of the CDR3 is TGTGCCAGCAGTTTATCAGGACGGATTAATGAAAAACTGTTTTTT.

On this clone itself: This same CDR3 is encoded by further DNA sequences in the sample. The rearrangement joins TRBV6-5 to TRBJ2-3; possibly TRBD1 for D (5 bases). The germline V and J ends were trimmed by 8 bases and 5 bases, with 8 bases remaining between them. Germline V gene lookup returns CDR1 MNHEY and CDR2 SVGAGI. The CDR3 contains 11 residues. The CDR3 DNA reads as TGTGCCAGCCGAAGGGGAGATACGCAGTATTTT. It yields the protein CASRRGDTQYF.

The chain uses TRBV27 and TRBJ2-3; D is unclear. The germline CDR1 and CDR2 sequences are MNHEY and SMNVEV (reference sequence). The CDR3 has 18 residues. The V end was cut by 2 bases, the J end by 0 bases, with 18 bases between. The CDR3: CASSLSRPRSYSTDTQYF. The CDR3 DNA is TGTGCCAGCAGTTTAAGTCGCCCCCGGAGTTACAGCACAGATACGCAGTATTTT.

The gene calls are TRBV5-1 and TRBJ2-1; 7 nucleotides line up with TRBD2. Germline V gene lookup returns CDR1 SGHRS and CDR2 YFSETQ. With 3 bases clipped from V and 3 bases from J, the junction kept 9 bases outside the gene matches. The CDR3 consists of 16 residues. This CDR3 is CASSSRDYAYYNEQFF. CDR3 nucleotides: TGCGCCAGCAGCTCAAGGGACTACGCTTACTACAATGAGCAGTTCTTC.

This sequence joins TRBV5-1 and TRBJ2-1; TRBD1 agrees at 8 bases. This CDR3 has 16 amino acids. Germline V gives CDR1 SGHRS, CDR2 YFSETQ. Trimming cost V 3 bases and J 8 bases; bases outside gene matches: 13. CDR3 DNA sequence: TGCGCCAGCAGCTCAGAAGGGGGGACAGGTACCTATGAGCAGTTCTTC. This sequence encodes CASSSEGGTGTYEQFF. Full variable domain (remainder filled in from reference TRBV5-1 and TRBJ2-1): KAGVTQTPRYLIKTRGQQVTLSCSPISGHRSVSWYQQTPGQGLQFLFEYFSETQRNKGNFPGRFSGRQFSNSRSEMNVSTLELGDSALYLCASSSEGGTGTYEQFFGPGTRLTVL.

This rearrangement joins TRBV5-4 to TRBJ1-6, with D perhaps TRBD1 (6 bases). Looked up from germline, CDR1 is SGHNT and CDR2 is YYREEE (reference sequence). V lost 10 bases, J lost 6 bases, and 11 bases lay in between. This CDR3 region has 12 residues. The CDR3 nucleotides read TGTGCCTCGGGGGCCGGTAATTCACCCCTCCACTTT. Translated, it gives CASGAGNSPLHF.

The chain has TRBV5-1 and TRBJ1-3; D not certain. The CDR3 contains 14 residues. Germline V gene sequence: CDR1 SGHRS, CDR2 YFSETQ. Trimming removed 4 bases from V and 1 base from J, with 9 bases in between. The CDR3 DNA follows: TGCGCCAGCAGCGACGGATATTCTGGAAACACCATATATTTT. Encoded protein: CASSDGYSGNTIYF.